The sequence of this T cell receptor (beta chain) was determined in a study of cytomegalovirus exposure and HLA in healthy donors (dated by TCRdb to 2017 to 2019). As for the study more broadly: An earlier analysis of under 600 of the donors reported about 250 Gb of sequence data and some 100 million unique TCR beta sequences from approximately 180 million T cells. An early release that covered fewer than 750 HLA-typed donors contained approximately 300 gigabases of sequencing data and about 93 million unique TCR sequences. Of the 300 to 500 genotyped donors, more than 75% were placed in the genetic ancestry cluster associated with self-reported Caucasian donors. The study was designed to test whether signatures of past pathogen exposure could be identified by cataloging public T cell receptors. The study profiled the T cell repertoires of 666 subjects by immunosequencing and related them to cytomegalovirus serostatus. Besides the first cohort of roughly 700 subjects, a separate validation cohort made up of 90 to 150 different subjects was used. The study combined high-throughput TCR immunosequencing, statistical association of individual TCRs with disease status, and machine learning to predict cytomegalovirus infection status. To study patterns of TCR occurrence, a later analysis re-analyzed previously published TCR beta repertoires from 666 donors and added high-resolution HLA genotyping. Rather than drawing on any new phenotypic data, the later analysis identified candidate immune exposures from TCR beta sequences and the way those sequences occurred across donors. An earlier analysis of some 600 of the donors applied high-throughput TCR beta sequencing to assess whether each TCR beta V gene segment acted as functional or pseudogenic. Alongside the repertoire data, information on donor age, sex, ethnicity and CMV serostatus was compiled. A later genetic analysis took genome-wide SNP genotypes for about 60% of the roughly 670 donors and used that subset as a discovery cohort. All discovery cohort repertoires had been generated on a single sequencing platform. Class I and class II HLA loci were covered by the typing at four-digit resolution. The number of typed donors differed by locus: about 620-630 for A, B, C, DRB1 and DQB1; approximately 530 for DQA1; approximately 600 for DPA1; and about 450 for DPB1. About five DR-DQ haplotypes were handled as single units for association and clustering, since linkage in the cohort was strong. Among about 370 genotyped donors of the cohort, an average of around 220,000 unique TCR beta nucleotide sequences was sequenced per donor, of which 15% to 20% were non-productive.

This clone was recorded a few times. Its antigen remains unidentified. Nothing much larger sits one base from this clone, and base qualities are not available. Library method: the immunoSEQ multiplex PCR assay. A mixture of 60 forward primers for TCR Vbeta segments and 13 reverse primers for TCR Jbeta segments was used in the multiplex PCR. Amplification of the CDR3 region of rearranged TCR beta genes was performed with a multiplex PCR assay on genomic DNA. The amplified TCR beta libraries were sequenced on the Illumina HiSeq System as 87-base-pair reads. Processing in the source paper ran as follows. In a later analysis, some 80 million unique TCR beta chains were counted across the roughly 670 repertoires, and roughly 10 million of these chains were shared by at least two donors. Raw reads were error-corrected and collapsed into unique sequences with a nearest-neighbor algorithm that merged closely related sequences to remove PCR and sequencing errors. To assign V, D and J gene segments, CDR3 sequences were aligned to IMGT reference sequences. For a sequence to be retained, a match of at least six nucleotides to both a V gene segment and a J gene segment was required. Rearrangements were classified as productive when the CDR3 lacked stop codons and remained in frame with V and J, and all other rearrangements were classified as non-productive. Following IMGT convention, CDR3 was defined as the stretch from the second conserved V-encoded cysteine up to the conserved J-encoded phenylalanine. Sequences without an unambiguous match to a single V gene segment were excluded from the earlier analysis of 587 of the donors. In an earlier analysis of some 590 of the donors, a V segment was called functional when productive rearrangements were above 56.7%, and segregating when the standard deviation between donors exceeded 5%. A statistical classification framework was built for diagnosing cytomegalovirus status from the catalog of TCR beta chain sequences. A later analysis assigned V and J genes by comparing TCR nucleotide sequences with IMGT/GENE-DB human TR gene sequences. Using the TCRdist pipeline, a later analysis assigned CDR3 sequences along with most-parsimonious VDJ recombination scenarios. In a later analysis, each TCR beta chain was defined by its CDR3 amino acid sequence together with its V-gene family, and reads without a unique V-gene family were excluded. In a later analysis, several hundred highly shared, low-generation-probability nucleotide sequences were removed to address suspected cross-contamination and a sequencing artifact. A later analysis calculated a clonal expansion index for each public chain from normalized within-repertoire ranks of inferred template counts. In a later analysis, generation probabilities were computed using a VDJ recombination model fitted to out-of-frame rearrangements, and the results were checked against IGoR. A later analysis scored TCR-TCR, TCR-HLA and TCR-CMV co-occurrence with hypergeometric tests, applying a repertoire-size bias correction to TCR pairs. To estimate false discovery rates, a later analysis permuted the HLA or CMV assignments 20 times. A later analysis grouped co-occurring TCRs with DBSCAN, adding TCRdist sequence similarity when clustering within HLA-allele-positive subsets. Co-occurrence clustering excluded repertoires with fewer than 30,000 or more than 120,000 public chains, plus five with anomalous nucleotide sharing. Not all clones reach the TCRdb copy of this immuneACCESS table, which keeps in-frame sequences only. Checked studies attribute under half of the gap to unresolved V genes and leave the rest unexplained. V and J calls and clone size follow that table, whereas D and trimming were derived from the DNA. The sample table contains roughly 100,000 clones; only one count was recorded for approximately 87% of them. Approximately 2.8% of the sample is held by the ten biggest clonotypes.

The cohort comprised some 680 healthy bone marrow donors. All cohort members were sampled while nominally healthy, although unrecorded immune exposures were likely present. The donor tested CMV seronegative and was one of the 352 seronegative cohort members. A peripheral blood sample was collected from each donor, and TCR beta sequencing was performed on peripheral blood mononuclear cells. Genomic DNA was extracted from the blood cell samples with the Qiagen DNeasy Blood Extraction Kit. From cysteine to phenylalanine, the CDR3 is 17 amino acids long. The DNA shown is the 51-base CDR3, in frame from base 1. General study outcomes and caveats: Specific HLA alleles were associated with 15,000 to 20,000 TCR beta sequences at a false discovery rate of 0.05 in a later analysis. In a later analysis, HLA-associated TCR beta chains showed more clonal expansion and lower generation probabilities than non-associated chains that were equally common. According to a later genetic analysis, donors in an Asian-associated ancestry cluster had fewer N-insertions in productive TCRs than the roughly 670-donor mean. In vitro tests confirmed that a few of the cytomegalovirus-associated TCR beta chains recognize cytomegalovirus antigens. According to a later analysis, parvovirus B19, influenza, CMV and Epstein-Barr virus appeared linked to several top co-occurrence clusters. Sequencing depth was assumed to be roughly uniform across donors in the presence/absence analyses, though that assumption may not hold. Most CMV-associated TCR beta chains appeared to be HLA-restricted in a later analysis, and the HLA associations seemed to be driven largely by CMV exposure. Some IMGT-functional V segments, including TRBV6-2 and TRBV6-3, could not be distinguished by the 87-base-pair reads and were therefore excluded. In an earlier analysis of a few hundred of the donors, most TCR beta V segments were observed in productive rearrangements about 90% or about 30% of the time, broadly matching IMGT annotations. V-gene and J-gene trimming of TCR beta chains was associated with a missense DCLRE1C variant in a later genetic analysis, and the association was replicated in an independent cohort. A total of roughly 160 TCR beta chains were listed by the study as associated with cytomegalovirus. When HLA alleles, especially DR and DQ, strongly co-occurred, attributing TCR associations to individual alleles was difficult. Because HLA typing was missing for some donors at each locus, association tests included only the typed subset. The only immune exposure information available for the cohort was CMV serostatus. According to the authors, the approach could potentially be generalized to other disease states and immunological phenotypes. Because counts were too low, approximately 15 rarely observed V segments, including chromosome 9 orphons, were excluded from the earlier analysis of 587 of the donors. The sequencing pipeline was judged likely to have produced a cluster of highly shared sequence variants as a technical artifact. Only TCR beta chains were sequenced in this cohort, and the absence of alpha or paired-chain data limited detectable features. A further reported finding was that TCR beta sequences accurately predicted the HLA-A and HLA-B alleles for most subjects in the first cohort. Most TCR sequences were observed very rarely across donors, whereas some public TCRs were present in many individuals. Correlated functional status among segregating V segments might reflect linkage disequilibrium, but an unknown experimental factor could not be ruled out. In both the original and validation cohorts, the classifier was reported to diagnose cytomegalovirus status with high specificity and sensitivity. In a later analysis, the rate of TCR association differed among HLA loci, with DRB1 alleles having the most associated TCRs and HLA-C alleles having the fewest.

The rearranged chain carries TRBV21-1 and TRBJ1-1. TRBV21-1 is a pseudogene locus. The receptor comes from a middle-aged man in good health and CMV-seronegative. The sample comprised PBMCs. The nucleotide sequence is TGTGCCAGCAGCACCACAACCCGACAAGGGAGGAACACTGAAGCTTTCTTT. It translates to CASSTTTRQGRNTEAFF.